What follows are 9 T cell receptor beta chains derived from one specimen sequenced in a study of cytomegalovirus exposure and HLA in healthy donors. Profiled with immunoSEQ multiplex PCR; TCRdb holds only in-frame clones, not every one. This table holds a few hundred thousand clones, over 80% found once. The source material was PBMCs. These receptors were collected from a woman aged 30 to 39 in good health and CMV-seropositive.

The DNA for the CDR3 is TGTGCCAGCTTCACCGTTGCGGTCCAGAACACTGAAGCTTTCTTT. It translates to CASFTVAVQNTEAFF. The rearrangement joins TRBV18 to TRBJ1-1, with no clear D. The CDR3 is 15 amino acids. The V and J ends lost 7 bases and 1 base respectively, with 16 bases between them. Per the germline V gene, CDR1 is KGHSH and CDR2 is LQKENI.

The rearrangement uses TRBV2 and TRBJ2-2; D unclear. The CDR3 contains 13 residues. The V gene's germline CDR1 is SNHLY and CDR2 FYNNEI. The V gene lost 3 bases and the J gene lost 5 bases, with 7 bases spanning the gap. The CDR3 DNA sequence: TGTGCCAGCAGTGATTACGCTACCGGGGAGCTGTTTTTT. Amino acid sequence: CASSDYATGELFF.

The V call is TRBV7-9, the J call TRBJ2-1, with a tentative D call TRBD2 (6 bases). The V gene's germline CDR1 is SEHNR and CDR2 FQNEAQ (reference sequence). The CDR3 extends over 13 amino acids. V shed 6 bases and J shed 4 bases, with 10 bases lying between them. CDR3 region: CASRAGSYNEQFF. For the CDR3, the DNA is TGTGCCAGCAGAGCCGGGAGTTACAATGAGCAGTTCTTC.

The genes are TRBV7-6 and TRBJ1-5; maybe TRBD1 (6 bases). This CDR3 comprises 14 residues. V lost 5 bases and J 7 bases, leaving 15 bases between the germline ends. CDR1 SGHVS and CDR2 FNYEAQ come from the germline V gene. The CDR3 sequence is CASSPSGVGQPQHF. CDR3 DNA: TGTGCCAGCAGCCCCTCAGGGGTAGGACAGCCCCAGCATTTT.

The chain uses TRBV7-2 and TRBJ1-2; TRBD1 aligns across 9 bases. V trimming: 5 bases; J trimming: 6 bases; junction bases outside the gene matches: 4. CDR3 length: 13 residues. Germline CDR1 reads SGHTA; CDR2 reads FQGNSA. CDR3 coding DNA: TGTGCCAGCAGCACCGGGACAGGGAATGGCTACACCTTC. The encoded protein is CASSTGTGNGYTF.

This chain links TRBV5-6 with TRBJ1-2; no definite D call. V lost 4 bases, J lost 4 bases, and 8 bases lay in between. Germline CDR1 reads SGHDT; CDR2 reads YYEEEE. The CDR3 totals 12 residues. The CDR3 spells CASSRDFYGYTF. CDR3 nucleotide sequence: TGTGCCAGCAGCCGGGATTTCTATGGCTACACCTTC.

The J gene is TRBJ2-1, the V gene TRBV5-1; 7 bases agree with TRBD2. The J segment lost 8 bases and the V segment lost 0 bases, leaving 20 bases of the junction unmatched. CDR1 and CDR2 (germline): SGHRS, YFSETQ. This CDR3 contains 19 residues. The CDR3 DNA reads as TGCGCCAGCAGCTTGGCCCCCTTTGGGCGGGAGACTTTATTCGATGAGCAGTTCTTC. Its translation: CASSLAPFGRETLFDEQFF. Drawing the rest from reference TRBV5-1 and TRBJ2-1, the complete variable domain is KAGVTQTPRYLIKTRGQQVTLSCSPISGHRSVSWYQQTPGQGLQFLFEYFSETQRNKGNFPGRFSGRQFSNSRSEMNVSTLELGDSALYLCASSLAPFGRETLFDEQFFGPGTRLTVL.

The chain combines TRBV6-1 with TRBJ2-2, with 8 bases fitting TRBD2. This CDR3 comprises 15 residues. Germline V lookup: CDR1 MNHNS, CDR2 SASEGT. V lost 3 bases, J lost 3 bases, and 3 bases stayed unmatched. DNA of the CDR3: TGTGCCAGCAGTGAGAAAGCGGGAGACACCGGGGAGCTGTTTTTT. Amino acids: CASSEKAGDTGELFF.

The V and J genes are TRBV19 and TRBJ2-1; TRBD2 matches 11 bases. The germline CDR1 and CDR2 sequences are LNHDA and SQIVND (reference sequence). The ends lost 7 bases at V and 2 bases at J; junction bases unmatched: 4. This CDR3 comprises 15 residues. CDR3 in DNA: TGTGCCAGTACTCCGACTAGCGGGACCTACAATGAGCAGTTCTTC. Translation gives CASTPTSGTYNEQFF.